These 28 T cell receptor beta chains came from one sample sequenced in a study of cytomegalovirus exposure and HLA in healthy donors. PCR used 60 Vbeta primers and 13 Jbeta primers. The protocol was immunoSEQ multiplex PCR, while the TCRdb copy is restricted to in-frame clones and leaves out a portion. This repertoire shows about 180,000 clones, about 69% found once; its top ten account for 2.5% to 3.5%. Material: PBMCs. These receptors all come from a male donor in good health and CMV-seronegative.

The chain has TRBV4-2 and TRBJ2-5, with D perhaps TRBD2 (6 bases). Between the trimmed V and J ends, which lost 0 bases and 0 bases, there was a span of 14 bases. This CDR3 contains 17 residues. Per germline, CDR1 LGHNA and CDR2 YNFKEQ. CDR3 DNA: TGTGCCAGCAGCCAAGAATCGGGCTTAGCGGACCAAGAGACCCAGTACTTC. It translates to CASSQESGLADQETQYF.

The chain uses TRBV5-6 and TRBJ2-1; D uncertain. CDR1 is SGHDT, CDR2 YYEEEE, per germline. The CDR3 is 14 residues long. V dropped 2 bases and J dropped 9 bases, with 15 bases sitting between them. The CDR3 loop reads CASSFLYSRAEQFF. CDR3 bases: TGTGCCAGCAGCTTCCTTTATAGTCGTGCTGAGCAGTTCTTC.

J is TRBJ2-1 and V is TRBV10-2, with D possibly TRBD1 on 5 matching bases. The CDR3 extends over 15 amino acids. Trimming took off 3 bases at V and 12 bases at J, with 21 bases between the two ends. Germline V gives CDR1 WSHSY, CDR2 SAAADI. The CDR3 region is CASSDRRGSTRWQFF. The CDR3 DNA follows: TGCGCCAGCAGTGACAGAAGGGGAAGTACGAGGTGGCAGTTCTTC.

V is TRBV30 and J is TRBJ2-1; 8 bases match TRBD1. Germline V gives CDR1 GTSNPN, CDR2 SVGIG (reference sequence). The junction had 5 bases not matched to a gene; V was cut back by 1 base and J by 3 bases. The CDR3 is made up of 15 amino acids. In nucleotides, the CDR3 is TGTGCCTGGAGTGCCCAGACAGGGGTCTACAATGAGCAGTTCTTC. Its protein is CAWSAQTGVYNEQFF.

This clone was seen only once. V gene TRBV30 combines with J gene TRBJ2-3, with TRBD2 matching 7 bases. This CDR3 has 14 residues. Germline CDR1 and CDR2: GTSNPN and SVGIG (reference sequence). V was clipped by 2 bases and J by 3 bases; unmatched bases: 5. CDR3 in amino acids: CAWSTAGETDTQYF. DNA for the CDR3: TGTGCCTGGAGTACTGCGGGAGAGACAGATACGCAGTATTTT.

This chain links TRBV9 with TRBJ1-2; D unclear. The CDR3 is 13 amino acids. V lost 4 bases, J lost 2 bases, and 9 bases lay in between. Germline V gives CDR1 SGDLS, CDR2 YYNGEE. This CDR3 reads CASSQTENYGYTF. The DNA for the CDR3 is TGTGCCAGCAGCCAAACAGAGAACTATGGCTACACCTTC.

The chain uses TRBV30 and TRBJ1-1, with a tentative D call TRBD1 (6 bases). CDR3 length equals 13 residues. From germline, CDR1 is GTSNPN and CDR2 SVGIG (reference sequence). Deletions cut 3 bases from V and 1 base from J, with 9 bases between. The chain's CDR3 is CAWSQGRNTEAFF. DNA of the CDR3: TGTGCCTGGAGCCAGGGGAGGAACACTGAAGCTTTCTTT.

V is TRBV2 and J is TRBJ2-5; D gene uncertain. The DNA end is more similar to TRBJ2-7, so the J call may be wrong. The CDR3 length is 12 residues. Germline CDR1 SNHLY, CDR2 FYNNEI. The CDR3 is CASSEDSHEQYF. The DNA for the CDR3 is TGTGCCAGCAGTGAAGACAGCCACGAGCAGTACTTC.

This chain connects TRBV9 to TRBJ2-1, with TRBD2 matching over 7 bases. V shed 0 bases, J shed 8 bases, and the junction held 8 bases outside the gene matches. The CDR3 consists of 15 residues. The germline CDR1 and CDR2 sequences are SGDLS and YYNGEE. This chain's CDR3 is CASSVVGGSGDEQFF. The CDR3 nucleotides read TGTGCCAGCAGCGTAGTGGGGGGGAGTGGCGATGAGCAGTTCTTC.

The V and J genes are TRBV19 and TRBJ1-5; D is unresolved. Germline assignment: CDR1 LNHDA and CDR2 SQIVND (reference sequence). The CDR3 is 13 residues long. Between the trimmed V and J ends, which lost 3 bases and 7 bases, there was a span of 10 bases. The CDR3 loop is CASSIRRVQPQHF. DNA of the CDR3: TGTGCCAGTAGTATCCGGAGGGTCCAGCCCCAGCATTTT.

The J gene is TRBJ1-2, the V gene TRBV19; D gene ambiguous. Germline-derived CDR1 and CDR2 are LNHDA and SQIVND (reference sequence). Trimming removed 2 bases from V and 2 bases from J, with 6 bases in between. The CDR3 length is 13 residues. The CDR3 sequence is CASSIPQNYGYTF. CDR3 coding DNA: TGTGCCAGTAGTATACCACAGAACTATGGCTACACCTTC.

The rearrangement uses TRBV6-1 and TRBJ2-6; D gene uncertain. V lost 6 bases and J lost 0, with 9 bases in between. The CDR3 is made up of 15 amino acids. From germline, CDR1 is MNHNS and CDR2 SASEGT. CDR3 DNA sequence: TGTGCCAGCAGCCCCAGAAGCTCTGGGGCCAACGTCCTGACTTTC. Translating gives CASSPRSSGANVLTF.

The chain links TRBV6-6 to TRBJ2-1, with D perhaps TRBD1 (6 bases). V was shortened by 2 bases and J by 4 bases, with 15 bases between the two germline ends. This CDR3 is 16 amino acids long. Germline values: CDR1 MNHNY, CDR2 SVGAGI (reference sequence). The CDR3 region has the DNA TGTGCCAGCAGTTACAGGCAGGGGAGAGGGTACAATGAGCAGTTCTTC. Its protein is CASSYRQGRGYNEQFF.

In nucleotides, the CDR3 is TGTGCCAGCAGCCCGGAGCCAGCGAACACAGATACGCAGTATTTT. Residues: CASSPEPANTDTQYF. This rearrangement joins TRBV5-4 to TRBJ2-3; D is unresolved. CDR3 length: 15 residues. From germline, CDR1 is SGHNT and CDR2 YYREEE (reference sequence). Trimming took 4 bases from V and 2 from J, leaving 14 bases between them.

The genes are TRBV28 and TRBJ2-4, with 7 bases matching TRBD2. Trimming at V came to 8 bases and at J to 0 bases, leaving 10 bases not matched to a gene. The CDR3 sequence is 16 residues long. Germline CDR1 and CDR2: MDHEN and SYDVKM. The CDR3, as DNA: TGTGCCAGCCGTCAAACTAGCGAACTAGCCAAAAACATTCAGTACTTC. Amino acid sequence: CASRQTSELAKNIQYF. The variable domain in full, completed from reference TRBV28 and TRBJ2-4, reads DVKVTQSSRYLVKRTGEKVFLECVQDMDHENMFWYRQDPGLGLRLIYFSYDVKMKEKGDIPEGYSVSREKKERFSLILESASTNQTSMYLCASRQTSELAKNIQYFGAGTRLSVL.

The chain combines TRBV10-3 with TRBJ2-3; TRBD2 agrees at 7 bases. V lost 4 bases, J lost 0 bases, and 4 bases stayed unmatched. The CDR3 is 15 amino acids. The germline V gene has CDR1 ENHRY and CDR2 SYGVKD. The CDR3 here is CAISGGGSSTDTQYF. Written as DNA, the CDR3 is TGTGCCATCAGTGGGGGAGGGTCTAGCACAGATACGCAGTATTTT.

In regard to this clone: A junction end diverges from the germline sequence, so it may reflect a read error. The chain has TRBV6-6 and TRBJ2-3, with unresolved D. Germline CDR1 and CDR2: MNHNY and SVGAGI (reference sequence). The CDR3 has 12 residues. CDR3 sequence: CASSYGTDTQYF. Written as DNA, the CDR3 is TGTGCCAGCAGTTACGGCACAGATACGCAGTACTTT.

V and J are TRBV9 and TRBJ2-7; maybe TRBD2 (5 bases). The germline CDR1 and CDR2 sequences are SGDLS and YYNGEE. Trimming shortened V by 1 base and J by 1 base, and 12 bases separated the two germline ends. The CDR3 is made up of 15 amino acids. The CDR3 sequence is CASSVSGLASYEQYF. For the CDR3, the DNA is TGTGCCAGCAGCGTATCCGGACTGGCTTCCTACGAGCAGTACTTC.

This chain links TRBV2 with TRBJ1-5, with 8 bases identical to TRBD1. Germline trimming cut 2 bases from V and 1 base from J; bases unmatched to any gene: 7. Germline lookup yields CDR1 SNHLY and CDR2 FYNNEI. The CDR3 sequence is 17 residues long. CDR3 sequence reads: CASSERQGRGSNQPQHF. CDR3 in DNA: TGTGCCAGCAGTGAAAGACAGGGGAGGGGGAGCAATCAGCCCCAGCATTTT.

This clone was seen more than once but under ten times. V usage is TRBV4-3 and J usage is TRBJ2-3; possibly TRBD2 for D (5 bases). V was cut by 1 base and J by 0 bases, with 14 bases left in between. The CDR3 has 17 amino acids. Germline V gene sequence: CDR1 LGHNA, CDR2 YSLEER. The CDR3 protein is CASSQGPGLSSTDTQYF. In nucleotides, the CDR3 is TGCGCCAGCAGCCAAGGACCCGGACTTTCTAGCACAGATACGCAGTATTTT.

CDR3 protein: CASSSQQGVGETQYF. The CDR3 DNA reads TGTGCCAGCAGTAGTCAACAGGGCGTCGGAGAGACCCAGTACTTC. V is TRBV2 and J is TRBJ2-5; D perhaps matches TRBD1 (6 bases). Per germline, CDR1 SNHLY and CDR2 FYNNEI. This CDR3 spans 15 amino acids. Trimming cost V 5 bases and J 4 bases, with 17 bases left between them.

This CDR3 is CSASGTSGRVPYNEQFF. The CDR3 DNA is TGCAGCGCATCCGGGACTAGCGGGAGAGTACCCTACAATGAGCAGTTCTTC. This chain connects TRBV29-1 to TRBJ2-1; 14 nucleotides align to TRBD2. Germline V CDR1 and CDR2: SQVTM, ANQGSEA. Trimming cost V 7 bases and J 2 bases; bases outside gene matches: 10. The CDR3 covers 17 residues.

This chain uses TRBV10-1 with TRBJ1-3; D possibly corresponds to TRBD1 (6 bases). V was trimmed by 6 bases and J by 0 bases, leaving 9 bases between them. The CDR3 loop spans 14 amino acids. The germline CDR1 and CDR2 sequences are WNHNN and SYGVQD (reference sequence). The CDR3 loop reads CASSKDSSGNTIYF. The CDR3 bases are TGCGCCAGCAGCAAGGACAGCTCTGGAAACACCATATATTTT.

This clone was found a few times. The J gene is TRBJ2-3, the V gene TRBV6-5; 8 positions match TRBD1. There are 15 residues in the CDR3. Per germline, CDR1 MNHEY and CDR2 SVGAGI. The trim removed 4 bases at V and 2 bases at J, leaving 5 bases unmatched. CDR3 in amino acids: CASSFQGQVTDTQYF. Written as DNA, the CDR3 is TGTGCCAGCAGTTTCCAGGGACAGGTCACAGATACGCAGTATTTT.

The V gene is TRBV6-5, the J gene TRBJ1-1; D is possibly TRBD1 (6 bases). The CDR3 is 13 amino acids. The germline V gene encodes CDR1 MNHEY and CDR2 SVGAGI. V was clipped by 6 bases and J by 0 bases, with 8 bases between them. DNA for the CDR3: TGTGCCAGCAGCCGGACAGTGAACACTGAAGCTTTCTTT. As protein: CASSRTVNTEAFF.

In its sample, this clone was seen a few times. The genes are TRBV6-1 and TRBJ1-1, with D possibly matching TRBD1 (5 bases). CDR1 is MNHNS and CDR2 is SASEGT in the germline V gene. This CDR3 spans 13 amino acids. With 7 bases removed from V and 5 bases from J, the gap between germline ends came to 14 bases. CDR3: CASIRDGGTEAFF. In DNA, the CDR3 is TGTGCCAGCATCCGGGACGGAGGGACTGAAGCTTTCTTT.

The chain joins TRBV6-5 to TRBJ1-2, with D uncertain. V lost 0 bases and J 4 bases, leaving 9 bases between the germline ends. The CDR3 is made up of 14 amino acids. CDR1 MNHEY and CDR2 SVGAGI come from the germline V gene. CDR3 residues: CASSYSRQLYGYTF. Here the CDR3 DNA reads TGTGCCAGCAGTTACTCGAGGCAGCTCTATGGCTACACCTTC.

The chain joins TRBV9 to TRBJ2-2; TRBD2 aligns across 7 bases. Germline V CDR1 and CDR2: SGDLS, YYNGEE. Trimming at V came to 0 bases and at J to 0 bases, leaving 8 bases not matched to a gene. The length of the CDR3 is 18 residues. CDR3 nucleotide sequence: TGTGCCAGCAGCGTAGGGGGCGGGACTAACCCGAACACCGGGGAGCTGTTTTTT. Translating gives CASSVGGGTNPNTGELFF.